This T cell receptor (beta chain) appears in the sequencing data of a study of human T cells and chemical hapten exposure. This clonotype appeared a few times. Its antigen remains unidentified. In the study's own analysis: Sample TCR totals centred on a median of around 93,000, ranging about 20,000 to 700,000. TCRdb re-analysed the RACE reads in MiXCR, keeping a single row per CDR3 protein. The V and J calls here are based on TCRdb, not the publication. The table includes about 40,000 distinct CDR3 sequences, about 11% detected once. Overall study findings and caveats: Counts of TCRs above 1 in 1000 frequency stayed unchanged with DPC sensitization.

Germline CDR1 SGHRS, CDR2 YFSETQ. The V gene lost 4 bases and the J gene lost 7 bases, with 21 bases spanning the gap. The CDR3 totals 15 residues. The time point here: pre-sensitization, week 0. This sample's treatment: therapeutic diphenylcyclopropenone sensitization with weekly scalp DPC. Researchers sampled blood before each patch test went on. Sequences were derived from whole blood, sampled in connection with sensitization to the hapten diphenylcyclopropenone (DPC). J is TRBJ2-7 and V is TRBV5-1; possibly TRBD1 for D (6 bases). The receptor was isolated from a man aged 25-45 years with alopecia areata. Some clones in this sample may be carry-over from other donors' samples. The chain's CDR3 is CASSLFDRRSTEQYF. The CDR3 DNA is TGCGCCAGCAGCCTATTCGACAGGCGATCTACGGAGCAGTACTTC.